This T cell receptor beta chain stems from a study of cytomegalovirus exposure and HLA in healthy donors. Overall study findings and caveats: A prior analysis recorded that most TCR beta V segments were productive about 87% or about 30% of the time.

Points on this clone: Antigen specificity is unknown.

With 5 bases removed from V and 1 base from J, the gap between germline ends came to 6 bases. This CDR3 contains 12 residues. Germline CDR1 SGHAT, CDR2 FQNNGV. The PCR made use of 60 Vbeta and 13 Jbeta primers. TCRdb's copy holds only in-frame clones and misses some; the assay was immunoSEQ multiplex PCR. The table records approximately 130,000 clones, around 74% of them present only once. The clonotype comes from a man under 40 in good health and CMV-seronegative. The sequencing sample was made of PBMCs. The V and J genes are TRBV11-2 and TRBJ2-7; no clear D. CDR3 sequence: CASSARSYEQYF. The CDR3 DNA is TGTGCCAGCAGCGCCAGATCCTACGAGCAGTACTTC.